This TCR beta chain was observed in a study of blood T cell repertoires in COVID-19 (dated by TCRdb to the early 2020s). Background on the whole study: Samples from collaborators originated in the United States, Italy and Spain and spanned both the acute and convalescent phases of COVID-19. The material from the prospective study consisted of cDNA or gDNA derived from T cells, B-cell-depleted T cells, or PBMCs. Subjects who had been exposed to COVID-19, were actively infected with it, or had recovered from it provided the deeply sampled blood TCRbeta repertoires that made up the dataset. The repertoires were released in a freely available public database intended as a resource for research on the immune response to SARS-CoV-2. The samples were drawn from the first 160 participants of the ongoing ImmuneRACE study and from 950 to 1,500 subjects provided by 6 global collaborators. Nearly every sample came with metadata listing a de-identified subject ID, COVID-19 status, age in years and sex. HLA class I and class II types, where available, came from metadata supplied by the sample provider rather than from assay-based typing.

Broad study findings and their caveats: The amount of clinical and demographic metadata varied by source and participant and was provided uncurated.

With respect to this clone: Its antigen is currently not known. Per-nucleotide qualities are absent, and no much larger clonotype sits a single base away.

The immunoSEQ Assay, a bias-controlled multiplex PCR, was used to amplify TCRbeta CDR3 regions from genomic DNA. As for how the authors treated the data: The number of nucleated cells in each sample was estimated from the amplification of reference gene primers within the assay. To quantify the absolute abundance of each unique TCRbeta CDR3 rearrangement, sequence reads were collapsed and filtered. For each sample, productive Simpson clonality was calculated as the square root of Simpson's diversity index across productive rearrangements. TCRdb limited this immuneACCESS table to in-frame rearrangements with V and J called. A share of clones is missing; checked studies link under half to unresolved V genes, and the rest is unexplained. V and J calls and clone size follow that table, whereas D and trimming were derived from the DNA. In all, the sample holds 85,000 to 120,000 clones, and 75% to 95% of those were seen once. In total, the top ten clones hold 4.2% of the sample.

CDR3 length: 14 amino acids, cysteine to phenylalanine. Just CDR3 DNA is preserved here, 42 bases in frame from base 1. V and J lose 8 bases and 5 bases, and a span of 13 bases separates them. Looking up the germline V gene (reference sequence) yields CDR1 WNHNN and CDR2 SYGVQD. Whole blood was collected in K2EDTA tubes by collaborating institutions according to the institutions' own protocols. For TCRbeta analysis, collaborators shipped samples as frozen whole blood, isolated PBMCs, or DNA extracted from either of those sample types. The chain is encoded by TRBV10-1 joined to TRBJ1-6, with the D segment identity uncertain. Sequencing input: peripheral blood. The source is a man aged 18 to 29 with acute or convalescent COVID-19. CDR3 region: CASGHQMNNSPLHF. The DNA is as follows: TGCGCCAGCGGCCACCAGATGAATAATTCACCCCTCCACTTT.